This TCR beta chain was obtained from a study of blood T cell repertoires in COVID-19. Whole-study context: The origin of the acute and convalescent COVID-19 samples was the United States, Italy and Spain. Sources were T cells, B-cell-depleted T cells, or PBMCs; the material itself was cDNA or gDNA.

In germline, CDR1 is LGHDT, CDR2 YNNKEL (reference sequence). V dropped 3 bases and J dropped 1 base, with 10 bases sitting between them. The CDR3 contains 15 residues. Methods used by the authors: Nucleated cell counts were estimated from reference gene primer amplification. Here immunoSEQ multiplex PCR was the method, and the copy in TCRdb shows in-frame clones only, minus some. V and J calls and clone size follow that table, whereas D and trimming were derived from the DNA. This repertoire shows 150,000 to 200,000 clones, about 87% found once; its top ten account for 25% to 30%. The chain carries TRBV3-1 (or the pseudogene TRBV3-2) and TRBJ1-5; D is perhaps TRBD1 (6 bases). This TCR derives from a man in his sixties with acute or convalescent COVID-19. The sample consisted of peripheral blood. In nucleotides, the CDR3 is TGTGCCAGCAGCCAGGGGACACAGAGCAATCAGCCCCAGCATTTT. This encodes CASSQGTQSNQPQHF.